The TCR beta chain under discussion was sequenced for a study of spatial heterogeneity in lung cancer. As for the study in general: Each distinct TCR and UMI combination averaged more than ten appearances in raw reads.

Notes on the study in general: TCRs found ubiquitously expanded in tumor appeared in blood more at resection than at follow-up.

The time point was: sample taken at primary tumor resection. No cells were sorted before sequencing. The whole RNA sequenced was extracted from tumor, nontumor lung or frozen PBMC. Every TCR cDNA molecule bore its own unique molecular identifier. TCRdb reprocessed the 5' RACE reads with MiXCR, giving one entry per CDR3 protein. The table shows about 20,000 distinct CDR3 sequences, with around 5.8% occurring only once. CDR1 is SGHRS, CDR2 YFSETQ, per germline. Trimming stripped 4 bases from V and 0 bases from J, with 13 bases between. The CDR3 sequence is 15 residues long. This clonotype was picked up many times. The antigen is unknown.

This clonotype was sampled from a male donor with early-stage non-small cell lung cancer. The chain links TRBV5-1 to TRBJ1-1, with D uncertain. The sample here was PBMCs, taken at surgery. The CDR3 DNA reads as TGCGCCAGCAGCCCAGGCCGCAATATGAACACTGAAGCTTTCTTT. Translating it yields CASSPGRNMNTEAFF.